Following are 4 T cell receptor beta chains from one sample sequenced in a study of blood T cell repertoires in COVID-19. Profiled with immunoSEQ multiplex PCR; TCRdb holds only in-frame clones, not every one. The sample has 200,000 to 250,000 clones; 84% are singletons. Sequencing was carried out using PBMCs or T cells enriched from blood (not recorded which). These receptors all stem from a middle-aged woman who had recovered from COVID-19.

This chain links TRBV3-1 (or the pseudogene TRBV3-2) with TRBJ1-6; 7 nucleotides agree with TRBD1. This CDR3 comprises 13 residues. Trimming cost V 3 bases and J 7 bases; bases outside gene matches: 0. CDR1 is LGHDT and CDR2 is YNNKEL in the germline V gene (reference sequence). For the CDR3, the DNA is TGTGCCAGCAGCCAGACAGGGAATTCACCCCTCCACTTT. Translating gives CASSQTGNSPLHF.

The CDR3 sequence is CASSLWGTGLNTEAFF. CDR3 sequence (DNA): TGTGCCAGCAGTTTGTGGGGGACAGGGTTGAACACTGAAGCTTTCTTT. This chain links TRBV27 with TRBJ1-1, with 9 bases that match TRBD1. J gave up 0 bases and V 3 bases, and 5 bases lay outside the gene matches. Germline V gene sequence: CDR1 MNHEY, CDR2 SMNVEV (reference sequence). The CDR3 length is 16 residues.

The chain couples TRBV4-1 to TRBJ2-3; 9 nucleotides line up with TRBD2. J lost 4 bases, V lost 5 bases, and 7 bases had no gene match. Germline CDR1 and CDR2: MGHRA and YSYEKL. The CDR3 runs to 15 residues. This chain's CDR3 is CASSSSGSQADTQYF. CDR3 in DNA: TGCGCCAGCAGCAGTAGCGGGAGCCAGGCAGATACGCAGTATTTT.

The V call is TRBV27, the J call TRBJ1-1, with TRBD1 matching over 9 bases. This CDR3 has 15 amino acids. In germline, CDR1 is MNHEY, CDR2 SMNVEV (reference sequence). With 6 bases clipped from V and 2 bases from J, the junction kept 7 bases outside the gene matches. The CDR3 DNA follows: TGTGCCAGCAGGGATGACAGGGGGTTTAACACTGAAGCTTTCTTT. As protein: CASRDDRGFNTEAFF.